This T cell receptor beta chain is from a study of T cells after yellow fever vaccination. MiXCR was run by TCRdb on the 5' RACE reads, yielding one entry per CDR3 protein. The sample contains some 550,000 distinct CDR3 sequences, approximately 21% of which appear only once. This CDR3 spans 15 amino acids. Trimming stripped 1 base from V and 5 bases from J, with 11 bases between. CDR1 and CDR2 (germline): LGHDT, YNNKEL (reference sequence). The chain employs TRBV3-1 and TRBJ2-2; D is perhaps TRBD1 (6 bases). The sample here was PBMCs, taken 15 days after the yellow fever booster vaccination. The sequence was collected from a man aged 25-45 years who received the YFV17D yellow fever vaccine. For the CDR3, the DNA is TGTGCCAGCAGCCAAGGGACAGTTAGTACCGGGGAGCTGTTTTTT. Translation: CASSQGTVSTGELFF.